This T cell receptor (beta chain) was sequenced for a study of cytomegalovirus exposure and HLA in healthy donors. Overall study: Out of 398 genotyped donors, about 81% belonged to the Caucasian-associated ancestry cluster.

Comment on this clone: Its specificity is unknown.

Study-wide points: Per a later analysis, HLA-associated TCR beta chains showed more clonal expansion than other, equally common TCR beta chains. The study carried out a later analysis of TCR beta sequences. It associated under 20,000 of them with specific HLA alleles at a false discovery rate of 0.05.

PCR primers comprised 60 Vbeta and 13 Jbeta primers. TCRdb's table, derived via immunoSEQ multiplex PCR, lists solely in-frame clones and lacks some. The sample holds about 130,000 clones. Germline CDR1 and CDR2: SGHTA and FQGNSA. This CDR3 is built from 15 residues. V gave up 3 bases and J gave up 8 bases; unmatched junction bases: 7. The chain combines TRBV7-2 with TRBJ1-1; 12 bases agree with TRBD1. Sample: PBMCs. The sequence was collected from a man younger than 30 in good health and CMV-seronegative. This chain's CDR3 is CASSFRDRGPSEAFF. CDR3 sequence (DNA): TGTGCCAGCAGCTTTCGGGACAGGGGGCCTTCGGAAGCTTTCTTT.